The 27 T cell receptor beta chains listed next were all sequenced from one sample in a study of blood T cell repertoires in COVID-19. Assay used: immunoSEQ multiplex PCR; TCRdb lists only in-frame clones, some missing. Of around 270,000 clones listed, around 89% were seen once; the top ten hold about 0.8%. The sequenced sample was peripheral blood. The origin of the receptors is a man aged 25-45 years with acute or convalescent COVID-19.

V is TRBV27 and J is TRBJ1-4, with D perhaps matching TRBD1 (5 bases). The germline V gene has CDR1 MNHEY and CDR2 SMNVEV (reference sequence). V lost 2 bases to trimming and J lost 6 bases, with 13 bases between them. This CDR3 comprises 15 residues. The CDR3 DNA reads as TGTGCCAGCAGTTTAACGGGGGGATCGGATGAAAAACTGTTTTTT. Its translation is CASSLTGGSDEKLFF.

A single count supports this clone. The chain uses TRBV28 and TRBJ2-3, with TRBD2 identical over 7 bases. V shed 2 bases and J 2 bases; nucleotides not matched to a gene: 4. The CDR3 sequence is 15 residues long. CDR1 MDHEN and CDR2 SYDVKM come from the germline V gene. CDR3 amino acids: CASSLRRESTDTQYF. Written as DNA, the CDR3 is TGTGCCAGCAGTTTACGGCGGGAGTCCACAGATACGCAGTATTTT.

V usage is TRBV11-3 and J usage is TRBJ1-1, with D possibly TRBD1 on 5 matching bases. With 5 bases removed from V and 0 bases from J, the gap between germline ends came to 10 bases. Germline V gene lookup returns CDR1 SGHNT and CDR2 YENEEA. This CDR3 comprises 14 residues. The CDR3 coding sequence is TGTGCCAGCAGCCTGGGGGGGATGAACACTGAAGCTTTCTTT. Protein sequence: CASSLGGMNTEAFF.

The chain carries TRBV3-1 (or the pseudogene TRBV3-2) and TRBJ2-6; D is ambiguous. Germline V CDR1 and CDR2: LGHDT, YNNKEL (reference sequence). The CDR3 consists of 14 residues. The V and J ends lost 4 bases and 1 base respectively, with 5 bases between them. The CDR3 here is CASSRVSGANVLTF. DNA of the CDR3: TGTGCCAGCAGCCGAGTATCTGGGGCCAACGTCCTGACTTTC.

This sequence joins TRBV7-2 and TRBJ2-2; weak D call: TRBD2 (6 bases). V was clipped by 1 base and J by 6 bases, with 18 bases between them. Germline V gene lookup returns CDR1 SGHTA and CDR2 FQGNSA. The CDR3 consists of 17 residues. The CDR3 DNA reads TGTGCCAGCAGCTTAGGATGGGGTAAACGGGAGTCCGGGGAGCTGTTTTTT. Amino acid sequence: CASSLGWGKRESGELFF. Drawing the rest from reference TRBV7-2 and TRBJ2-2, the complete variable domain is GAGVSQSPSNKVTEKGKDVELRCDPISGHTALYWYRQSLGQGLEFLIYFQGNSAPDKSGLPSDRFSAERTGGSVSTLTIQRTQQEDSAVYLCASSLGWGKRESGELFFGEGSRLTVL.

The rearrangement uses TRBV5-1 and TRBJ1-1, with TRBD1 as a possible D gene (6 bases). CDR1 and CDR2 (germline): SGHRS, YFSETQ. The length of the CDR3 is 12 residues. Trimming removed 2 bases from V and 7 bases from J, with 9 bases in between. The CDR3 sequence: CASSFGTLEAFF. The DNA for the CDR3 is TGCGCCAGCAGCTTTGGGACACTTGAAGCTTTCTTT.

CDR3: CASTQDSHGYTF. The DNA for the CDR3 is TGTGCCAGCACTCAGGATTCCCATGGCTACACCTTC. The chain has TRBV28 and TRBJ1-2; D remains unclear. Trimming removed 7 bases from V and 6 bases from J, with 12 bases in between. In germline, CDR1 is MDHEN, CDR2 SYDVKM. The CDR3 totals 12 residues.

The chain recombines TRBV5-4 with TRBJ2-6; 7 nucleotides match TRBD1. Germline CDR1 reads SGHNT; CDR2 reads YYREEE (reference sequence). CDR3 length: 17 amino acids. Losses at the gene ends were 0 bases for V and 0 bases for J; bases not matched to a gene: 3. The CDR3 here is CASSLGQGHSGANVLTF. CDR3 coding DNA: TGTGCCAGCAGCTTGGGACAGGGCCACTCTGGGGCCAACGTCCTGACTTTC.

Written as DNA, the CDR3 is TGTGCCAGCAGCGTAGGGTCACTAGCAAAGCAAGAGACCCAGTACTTC. Translated: CASSVGSLAKQETQYF. The V call is TRBV9, the J call TRBJ2-5, with a possible D match to TRBD2 (6 bases). Germline CDR1 and CDR2: SGDLS and YYNGEE. V was trimmed by 0 bases and J by 2 bases, leaving 14 bases between them. CDR3 size: 16 residues.

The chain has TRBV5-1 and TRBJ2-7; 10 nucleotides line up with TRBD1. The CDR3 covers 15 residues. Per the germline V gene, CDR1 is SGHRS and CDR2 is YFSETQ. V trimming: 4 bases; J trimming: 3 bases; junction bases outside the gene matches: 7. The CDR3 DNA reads TGCGCCAGCAGCACAGGGACAGGGGAGGTCTACGAGCAGTACTTC. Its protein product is CASSTGTGEVYEQYF.

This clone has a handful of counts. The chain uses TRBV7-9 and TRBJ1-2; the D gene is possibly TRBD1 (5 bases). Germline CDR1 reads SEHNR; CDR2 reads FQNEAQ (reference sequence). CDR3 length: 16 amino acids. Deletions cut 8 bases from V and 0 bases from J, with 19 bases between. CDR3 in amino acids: CASYSSGGLSNYGYTF. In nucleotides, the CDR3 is TGTGCCAGCTACTCTTCGGGGGGGTTGTCTAACTATGGCTACACCTTC.

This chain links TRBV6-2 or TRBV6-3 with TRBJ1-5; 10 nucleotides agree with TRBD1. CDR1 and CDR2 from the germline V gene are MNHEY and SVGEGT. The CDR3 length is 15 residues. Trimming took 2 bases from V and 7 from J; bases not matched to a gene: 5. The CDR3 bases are TGTGCCAGCAGTTACCGACAGGGGGCGAACCAGCCCCAGCATTTT. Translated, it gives CASSYRQGANQPQHF.

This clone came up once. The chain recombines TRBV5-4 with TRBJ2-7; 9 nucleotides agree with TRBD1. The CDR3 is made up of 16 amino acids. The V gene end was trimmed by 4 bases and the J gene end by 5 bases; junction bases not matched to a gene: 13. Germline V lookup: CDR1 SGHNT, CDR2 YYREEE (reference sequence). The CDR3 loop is CASSPTGTGKSNEQYF. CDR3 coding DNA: TGTGCCAGCAGCCCCACAGGGACAGGGAAAAGTAACGAGCAGTACTTC.

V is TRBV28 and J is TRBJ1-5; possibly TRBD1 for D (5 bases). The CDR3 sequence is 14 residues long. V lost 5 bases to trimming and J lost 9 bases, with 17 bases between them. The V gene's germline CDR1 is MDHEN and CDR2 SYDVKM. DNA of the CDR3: TGTGCCAGCAGTGCGGGACCGTTTAGGGTGCCCCAGCATTTT. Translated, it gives CASSAGPFRVPQHF.

This CDR3 is CASALGTGNNQPQHF. In DNA form, the CDR3 reads TGTGCCAGCGCCCTCGGGACAGGGAACAATCAGCCCCAGCATTTT. This rearrangement joins TRBV19 to TRBJ1-5; TRBD1 matches 9 bases. Germline values: CDR1 LNHDA, CDR2 SQIVND (reference sequence). This CDR3 comprises 15 residues. V lost 9 bases to trimming and J lost 3 bases; unmatched junction nucleotides: 9.

CDR3 protein: CASSYSSSGGYNEQFF. In DNA form, the CDR3 reads TGTGCCAGCAGTTACTCCTCTAGCGGGGGCTACAATGAGCAGTTCTTC. The chain employs TRBV6-5 and TRBJ2-1; 10 bases line up with TRBD2. The V gene's germline CDR1 is MNHEY and CDR2 SVGAGI. There are 16 residues in the CDR3. J was trimmed by 3 bases and V by 0 bases; bases with no gene match: 2.

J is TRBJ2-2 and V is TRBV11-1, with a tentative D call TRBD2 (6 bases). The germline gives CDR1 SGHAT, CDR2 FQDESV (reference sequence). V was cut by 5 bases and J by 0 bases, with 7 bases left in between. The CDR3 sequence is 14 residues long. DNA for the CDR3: TGTGCCAGCAGCCGGGGGACGAACACCGGGGAGCTGTTTTTT. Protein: CASSRGTNTGELFF.

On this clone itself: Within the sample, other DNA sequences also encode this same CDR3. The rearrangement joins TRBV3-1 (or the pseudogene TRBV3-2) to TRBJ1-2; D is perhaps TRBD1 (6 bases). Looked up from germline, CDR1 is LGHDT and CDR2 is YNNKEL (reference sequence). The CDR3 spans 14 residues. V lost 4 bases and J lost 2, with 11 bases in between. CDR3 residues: CASSLRTANYGYTF. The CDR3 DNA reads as TGTGCCAGCAGCCTTAGGACAGCCAACTATGGCTACACCTTC.

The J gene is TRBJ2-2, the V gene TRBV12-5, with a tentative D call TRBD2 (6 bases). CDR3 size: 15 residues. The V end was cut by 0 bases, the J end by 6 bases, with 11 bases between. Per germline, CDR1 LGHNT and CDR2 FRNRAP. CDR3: CASGLVLAGSGELFF. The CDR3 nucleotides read TGTGCTAGTGGTTTGGTATTGGCGGGATCCGGGGAGCTGTTTTTT.

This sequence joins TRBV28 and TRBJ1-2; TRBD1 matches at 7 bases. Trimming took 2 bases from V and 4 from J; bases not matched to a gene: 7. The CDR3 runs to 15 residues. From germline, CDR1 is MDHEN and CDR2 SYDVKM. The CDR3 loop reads CASSLSGQGGYGYTF. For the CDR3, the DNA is TGTGCCAGCAGTTTAAGTGGGCAGGGGGGCTATGGCTACACCTTC.

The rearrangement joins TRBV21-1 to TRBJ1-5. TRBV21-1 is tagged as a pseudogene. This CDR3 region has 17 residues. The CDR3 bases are TGTGCCAGCAGCAATGGGTCGGGCCGCCCCTGGAGGCAGCCCCAGCATTTT. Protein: CASSNGSGRPWRQPQHF.

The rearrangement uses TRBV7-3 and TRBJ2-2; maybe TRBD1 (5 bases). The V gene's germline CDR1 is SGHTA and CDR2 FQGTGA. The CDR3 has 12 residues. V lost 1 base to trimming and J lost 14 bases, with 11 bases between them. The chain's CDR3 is CASSLKVGALFF. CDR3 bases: TGTGCCAGCAGCTTAAAAGTTGGGGCCCTGTTTTTT.

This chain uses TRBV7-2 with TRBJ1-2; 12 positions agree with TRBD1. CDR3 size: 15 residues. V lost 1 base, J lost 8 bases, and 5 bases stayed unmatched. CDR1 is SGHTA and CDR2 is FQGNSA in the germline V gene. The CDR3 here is CASSLGGTGGNGYTF. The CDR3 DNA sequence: TGTGCCAGCAGCTTAGGGGGGACAGGGGGCAACGGCTACACCTTC.

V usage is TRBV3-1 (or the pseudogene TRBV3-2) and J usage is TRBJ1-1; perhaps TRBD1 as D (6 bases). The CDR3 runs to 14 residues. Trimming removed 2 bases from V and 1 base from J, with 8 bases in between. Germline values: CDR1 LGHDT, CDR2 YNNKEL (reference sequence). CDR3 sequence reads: CASSQQGTNTEAFF. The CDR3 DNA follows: TGTGCCAGCAGCCAACAGGGGACGAACACTGAAGCTTTCTTT.

The CDR3 loop is CASSPGIGNQPQHF. The CDR3 region has the DNA TGTGCCAGCAGCCCAGGGATCGGCAATCAGCCCCAGCATTTT. V gene TRBV11-2 combines with J gene TRBJ1-5; D is perhaps TRBD1 (5 bases). This CDR3 is built from 14 residues. Germline CDR1 is SGHAT and CDR2 is FQNNGV. V was cut by 5 bases and J by 2 bases, with 10 bases left in between.

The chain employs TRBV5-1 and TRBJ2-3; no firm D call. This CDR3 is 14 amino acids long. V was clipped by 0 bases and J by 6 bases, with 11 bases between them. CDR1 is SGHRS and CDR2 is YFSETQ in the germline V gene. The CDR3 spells CASSLVWAPDTQYF. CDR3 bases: TGCGCCAGCAGCTTGGTCTGGGCCCCGGATACGCAGTATTTT. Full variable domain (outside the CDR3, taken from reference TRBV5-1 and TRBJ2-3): KAGVTQTPRYLIKTRGQQVTLSCSPISGHRSVSWYQQTPGQGLQFLFEYFSETQRNKGNFPGRFSGRQFSNSRSEMNVSTLELGDSALYLCASSLVWAPDTQYFGPGTRLTVL.

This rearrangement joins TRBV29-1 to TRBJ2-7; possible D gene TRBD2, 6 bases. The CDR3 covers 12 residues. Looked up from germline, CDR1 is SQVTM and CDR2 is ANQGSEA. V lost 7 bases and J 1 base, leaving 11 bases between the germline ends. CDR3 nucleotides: TGCAGCGCTGGGGGGTTATCCTACGAGCAGTACTTC. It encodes CSAGGLSYEQYF.